This entry lists 20 T cell receptor beta chains sequenced from one sample in a study of OX40 agonist ivuxolimab in advanced cancers. Generated by immunoSEQ multiplex PCR, the TCRdb table keeps only in-frame clones and is missing some. This table has approximately 82,000 clones, over 65% appearing once. The input for sequencing was CD4+ or CD8+ T cells sorted from blood, taken in a trial of the OX40 agonist ivuxolimab. The receptors stem from an adult with an advanced solid tumor such as melanoma, head and neck, liver or kidney cancer.

The chain recombines TRBV7-2 with TRBJ1-6; D is possibly TRBD1 (5 bases). V lost 1 base to trimming and J lost 3 bases, with 13 bases between them. Germline loops: CDR1 SGHTA, CDR2 FQGNSA. This CDR3 spans 17 amino acids. In DNA, the CDR3 is TGTGCCAGCAGCTTAGGTTGGGGGTCCCACTATAATTCACCCCTCCACTTT. It is translated as CASSLGWGSHYNSPLHF.

This chain's CDR3 is CASSDDRDLNEKLFF. CDR3 in DNA: TGTGCCAGCAGCGACGACAGGGACCTTAATGAAAAACTGTTTTTT. The chain couples TRBV9 to TRBJ1-4, with TRBD1 matching 7 bases. Germline trimming cut 3 bases from V and 4 bases from J; bases unmatched to any gene: 6. The germline CDR1 and CDR2 sequences are SGDLS and YYNGEE. The CDR3 runs 15 residues.

This rearrangement joins TRBV9 to TRBJ2-5, with D possibly being TRBD1 or TRBD2 (6 bases each). Trimming pared 1 base from V and 4 bases from J, leaving 17 bases between. CDR3 size: 16 residues. CDR1 is SGDLS, CDR2 YYNGEE, per germline. The CDR3: CASSVWGNPGAETQYF. The CDR3, as DNA: TGTGCCAGCAGCGTATGGGGAAACCCGGGGGCAGAGACCCAGTACTTC.

CDR3 protein: CASSPNPQGASLYEQYF. CDR3 nucleotide sequence: TGCGCCAGCAGCCCAAACCCACAGGGGGCCTCGCTCTACGAGCAGTACTTC. The chain has TRBV5-1 and TRBJ2-5; 9 bases line up with TRBD1. TRBJ2-7 matches the DNA end more closely, so the J call is doubtful. Germline-derived CDR1 and CDR2 are SGHRS and YFSETQ. This CDR3 region has 17 residues.

The chain joins TRBV6-1 to TRBJ1-1; 8 nucleotides match TRBD1. This CDR3 is built from 15 residues. From germline, CDR1 is MNHNS and CDR2 SASEGT. V trimming: 2 bases; J trimming: 1 base; junction bases outside the gene matches: 3. The CDR3 spells CASSELDRGNTEAFF. The CDR3 DNA follows: TGTGCCAGCAGTGAACTCGACAGGGGGAACACTGAAGCTTTCTTT.

This chain uses TRBV6-6 with TRBJ1-4; D is perhaps TRBD1 (6 bases). The CDR3 extends over 13 amino acids. V lost 6 bases to trimming and J lost 5 bases, with 10 bases between them. In germline, CDR1 is MNHNY, CDR2 SVGAGI (reference sequence). CDR3 coding DNA: TGTGCCAGCAGGCAGGGGTGGAATGAAAAACTGTTTTTT. The encoded protein is CASRQGWNEKLFF.

This clone was recorded only once. This chain joins TRBV2 and TRBJ1-1; 9 nucleotides line up with TRBD1. Trimming cost V 6 bases and J 6 bases; bases outside gene matches: 8. The CDR3 is 14 residues long. Germline V gene data show CDR1 as SNHLY and CDR2 as FYNNEI. CDR3 residues: CASRSGTGLPEAFF. In DNA, the CDR3 is TGTGCCAGCAGGTCCGGGACAGGGCTACCTGAAGCTTTCTTT.

V gene TRBV27 combines with J gene TRBJ1-4; no reliable D call. The V gene lost 7 bases and the J gene lost 4 bases, with 7 bases spanning the gap. This CDR3 is 12 amino acids long. Germline V CDR1 and CDR2: MNHEY, SMNVEV (reference sequence). CDR3 sequence (DNA): TGTGCCAGCAAAACCGGTAATGAAAAACTGTTTTTT. Encoded protein: CASKTGNEKLFF.

V is TRBV30 and J is TRBJ2-2, with 11 positions matching TRBD1. With V trimmed by 5 bases and J by 6 bases, 5 bases remained unmatched. Germline CDR1 GTSNPN, CDR2 SVGIG (reference sequence). The CDR3 totals 14 residues. The CDR3 DNA is TGTGCCTGGGGGACAGGGGGTTTTTCCGGGGAGCTGTTTTTT. Translation gives CAWGTGGFSGELFF.

The J gene is TRBJ1-6, the V gene TRBV6-6; possible D gene TRBD1, 6 bases. V dropped 2 bases and J dropped 10 bases, with 9 bases sitting between them. Germline CDR1 MNHNY, CDR2 SVGAGI (reference sequence). CDR3 length equals 13 residues. CDR3 nucleotides: TGTGCCAGCAGTTACAGAGGGGGATCACCCCTCCACTTT. This gives the protein CASSYRGGSPLHF.

The V call is TRBV7-2, the J call TRBJ1-2, with 7 bases that match TRBD1. From germline, CDR1 is SGHTA and CDR2 FQGNSA. Trimming at V came to 6 bases and at J to 4 bases, leaving 8 bases not matched to a gene. This CDR3 is 14 amino acids long. The CDR3 loop reads CASRPTGPLYGYTF. The CDR3 bases are TGTGCCAGCAGACCGACAGGGCCCCTCTATGGCTACACCTTC.

V is TRBV5-6 and J is TRBJ2-5; D gene ambiguous. Per germline, CDR1 SGHDT and CDR2 YYEEEE. V gave up 1 base and J gave up 0 bases, with 7 bases separating them. This CDR3 comprises 14 residues. The CDR3 here is CASSLRSYQETQYF. In nucleotides, the CDR3 is TGTGCCAGCAGCTTGCGGAGCTACCAAGAGACCCAGTACTTC.

The CDR3 here is CASTHGDGNTEAFF. CDR3 coding DNA: TGTGCCAGTACCCACGGGGACGGGAACACTGAAGCTTTCTTT. The chain links TRBV19 to TRBJ1-1, with D perhaps matching TRBD1 (5 bases). Germline V lookup: CDR1 LNHDA, CDR2 SQIVND (reference sequence). The CDR3 runs to 14 residues. The V gene lost 7 bases and the J gene lost 1 base, with 13 bases spanning the gap.

The chain has TRBV10-3 and TRBJ1-2, with 7 bases fitting TRBD1. The CDR3 extends over 14 amino acids. Germline CDR1 and CDR2: ENHRY and SYGVKD. Trimming cost V 6 bases and J 2 bases; bases outside gene matches: 6. Here the CDR3 reads CAIRKGAWNYGYTF. The CDR3 DNA reads TGTGCCATCAGAAAGGGGGCTTGGAACTATGGCTACACCTTC.

The chain is built from TRBV7-3 and TRBJ2-1; D possibly corresponds to TRBD2 (5 bases). Trimming pared 2 bases from V and 0 bases from J, leaving 14 bases between. This CDR3 contains 17 residues. Germline V lookup: CDR1 SGHTA, CDR2 FQGTGA. As DNA, the CDR3 is TGTGCCAGCAGCTTAGAGGGTTCGCTGAGCTCCTACAATGAGCAGTTCTTC. It specifies CASSLEGSLSSYNEQFF.

The chain links TRBV11-2 to TRBJ2-7; D possibly corresponds to TRBD2 (6 bases). Trimming removed 6 bases from V and 4 bases from J, with 22 bases in between. The CDR3 is 16 amino acids. CDR1 and CDR2 (germline): SGHAT, FQNNGV. For the CDR3, the DNA is TGTGCCAGCAGGGTTGGGATCGGGGGACGGGAATACGAGCAGTACTTC. Its protein is CASRVGIGGREYEQYF.

In its sample, this clone was seen once. This chain uses TRBV6-6 with TRBJ1-3, with 9 bases aligning to TRBD1. Germline V gene data show CDR1 as MNHNY and CDR2 as SVGAGI (reference sequence). The CDR3 length is 16 residues. V was clipped by 2 bases and J by 4 bases; unmatched bases: 6. The CDR3 DNA sequence: TGTGCCAGCAGTTACCAACAGGGGGCCTCCGGAAACACCATATATTTT. It encodes CASSYQQGASGNTIYF.

This rearrangement joins TRBV9 to TRBJ1-1; 8 bases line up with TRBD1. The junction had 6 bases not matched to a gene; V was cut back by 4 bases and J by 1 base. The CDR3 totals 15 residues. Germline V gene lookup returns CDR1 SGDLS and CDR2 YYNGEE. This CDR3 reads CASSPEGQANTEAFF. The CDR3 DNA reads TGTGCCAGCAGCCCAGAGGGACAGGCGAACACTGAAGCTTTCTTT. The complete variable domain, with remaining parts taken from reference TRBV9 and TRBJ1-1, reads DSGVTQTPKHLITATGQRVTLRCSPRSGDLSVYWYQQSLDQGLQFLIQYYNGEERAKGNILERFSAQQFPDLHSELNLSSLELGDSALYFCASSPEGQANTEAFFGQGTRLTVV.

The genes are TRBV11-2 and TRBJ2-7; TRBD1 aligns across 11 bases. V dropped 5 bases and J dropped 5; count of bases not matched to a gene: 11. The germline gives CDR1 SGHAT, CDR2 FQNNGV. The CDR3 has 16 amino acids. The CDR3 nucleotides read TGTGCCAGCAGCCCGAGGACAGGGGGCAGCTTCGACGAGCAGTACTTC. Its translation is CASSPRTGGSFDEQYF.

This chain uses TRBV6-5 with TRBJ1-1; D is uncertain. Trimming removed 6 bases at V and 1 base at J, with 12 bases between. The CDR3 contains 14 residues. Germline V lookup: CDR1 MNHEY, CDR2 SVGAGI. The CDR3 sequence: CASSHHTRNTEAFF. CDR3 DNA: TGTGCCAGCAGCCACCACACCAGGAACACTGAAGCTTTCTTT.